This paragraph reports one T cell receptor beta chain. Its antigen remains unknown. This CDR3 region has 14 residues. Trimming shortened V by 6 bases and J by 2 bases, and 17 bases separated the two germline ends. CDR1 and CDR2 (germline): SQVTM, ANQGSEA. Profiled with immunoSEQ multiplex PCR; TCRdb holds only in-frame clones, not every one. The sample yields 35,000 to 55,000 clones, around 90% seen once. The data were taken from a study of Tregs in tolerant kidney transplant recipients. Study-wide results and caveats: This study did not directly address biological reproducibility. Expanding Tregs on activated donor B cells appeared to best identify donor-specific TCRbeta clones. Validation in larger populations is needed because few patients were studied.

Thawed PBMCs were FACS-sorted into unstimulated CD4+CD25+CD127- regulatory T cells, CD4+CD25- non-regulatory cells, CD4 and CD8 cells. The gene calls are TRBV29-1 and TRBJ2-7, with D perhaps matching TRBD2 (5 bases). The specimen was Tregs from blood. The sequence came from a human donor in good health. In DNA form, the CDR3 reads TGCAGCGTCGCCCCGGAGAGCGGCGCCTACGAGCAGTACTTC. Translated: CSVAPESGAYEQYF.